This T cell receptor (beta chain) was identified in a study of blood T cell repertoires in COVID-19. Sequencing used immunoSEQ multiplex PCR; TCRdb keeps in-frame clones, though not all of them. Altogether about 89,000 clones are present, more than 70% being singletons, with the ten largest covering approximately 0.5%. CDR1 and CDR2 from the germline V gene are MNHNY and SVGAGI (reference sequence). The CDR3 has 16 amino acids. The ends lost 2 bases at V and 4 bases at J; junction bases unmatched: 8. Sequenced input: peripheral blood. This chain links TRBV6-6 with TRBJ1-1; 9 nucleotides line up with TRBD1. The receptor was derived from a man aged 60 to 75 with acute or convalescent COVID-19. The CDR3 region is CASSYGTGSDGTEAFF. CDR3 bases: TGTGCCAGCAGTTACGGGACAGGGTCTGATGGCACTGAAGCTTTCTTT.